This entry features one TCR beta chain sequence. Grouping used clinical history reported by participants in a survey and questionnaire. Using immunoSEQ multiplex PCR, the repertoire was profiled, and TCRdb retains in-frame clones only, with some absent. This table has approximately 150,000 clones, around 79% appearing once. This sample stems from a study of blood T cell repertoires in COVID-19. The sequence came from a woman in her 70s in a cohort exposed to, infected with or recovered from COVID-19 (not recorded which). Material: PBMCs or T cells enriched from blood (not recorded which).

This chain's CDR3 is CASSPGQGYEKLFF. Here the CDR3 DNA reads TGCGCCAGCAGCCCGGGACAGGGTTATGAAAAACTGTTTTTT. This chain links TRBV10-2 with TRBJ1-4, with TRBD1 matching 9 bases. The CDR3 runs 14 residues. The germline gives CDR1 WSHSY, CDR2 SAAADI. V was clipped by 6 bases and J by 6 bases; unmatched bases: 5.